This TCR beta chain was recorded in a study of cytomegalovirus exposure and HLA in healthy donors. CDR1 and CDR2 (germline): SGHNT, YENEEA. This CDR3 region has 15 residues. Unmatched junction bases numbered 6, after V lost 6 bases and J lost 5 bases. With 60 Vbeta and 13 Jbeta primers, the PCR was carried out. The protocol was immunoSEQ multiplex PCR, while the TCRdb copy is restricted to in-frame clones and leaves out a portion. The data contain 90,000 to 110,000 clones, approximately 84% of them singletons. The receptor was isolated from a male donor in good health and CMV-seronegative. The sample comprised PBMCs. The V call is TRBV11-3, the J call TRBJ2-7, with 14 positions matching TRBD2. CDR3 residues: CASSSTGLAGDEQYF. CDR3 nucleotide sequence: TGTGCCAGCAGTTCCACGGGACTAGCGGGAGACGAGCAGTACTTC.